This note documents a single T cell receptor (beta chain) sequence. As yet, its antigen is unknown. The sample comes from a study of T cells in Graves' hyperthyroidism and ophthalmopathy. Study findings and constraints: In blood, most of the thyroid clonotypes expanded above 0.001 were also present.

TCR beta CDR3 sequences were amplified from RNA transcripts. First-round RT-PCR targeting the TCR CDR3 was performed with the HTBI primer set. Each CDR3 protein is one row after TCRdb ran MiXCR on the multiplex PCR reads. The table lists about 840,000 distinct CDR3 sequences, about 38% of them singletons. If no ophthalmopathy progression occurred within 18 months, Graves' hyperthyroidism was stable. Used for diagnoses were clinical symptoms, serum thyroxine and TRAb, thyroid ultrasound and orbital computed tomography. Germline CDR1 and CDR2: SGHNT and YYREEE (reference sequence). Trimming took off 4 bases at V and 2 bases at J, with 13 bases between the two ends. This CDR3 is built from 14 residues.

The sequencing sample was made of blood. This TCR was recovered from a man aged 18-30 years with Graves' hyperthyroidism. The chain couples TRBV5-4 to TRBJ2-7; D not resolved. DNA for the CDR3: TGTGCCAGCAGCCAAGAAGCCAGAACCTACGAGCAGTACTTC. Translation: CASSQEARTYEQYF.